These 15 T cell receptor beta chains originate from one sample sequenced in a study of blood T cell repertoires in COVID-19. Repertoires were generated with immunoSEQ multiplex PCR, while TCRdb's copy carries only in-frame clones and drops some. The top ten clones hold approximately 12% of a sample with some 70,000 clones, 60% to 80% of them seen once. Specimen: peripheral blood. The source of these receptors is a human donor in a cohort sampled during active COVID-19.

This clone occurred a few times. V and J are TRBV19 and TRBJ1-5; 8 nucleotides agree with TRBD1. The CDR3 consists of 16 residues. Losses at the gene ends were 6 bases for V and 4 bases for J; bases not matched to a gene: 11. CDR1 and CDR2 (germline): LNHDA, SQIVND (reference sequence). The CDR3 DNA reads TGTGCCAGTAGACTCCGGACAGGGACAAGTAATCAGCCCCAGCATTTT. Amino acid sequence: CASRLRTGTSNQPQHF. The whole variable domain, remainder taken from reference TRBV19 and TRBJ1-5, is DGGITQSPKYLFRKEGQNVTLSCEQNLNHDAMYWYRQDPGQGLRLIYYSQIVNDFQKGDIAEGYSVSREKKESFPLTVTSAQKNPTAFYLCASRLRTGTSNQPQHFGDGTRLSIL.

The chain carries TRBV14 and TRBJ1-4; D might be TRBD1 (5 bases). Germline values: CDR1 SGHDN, CDR2 FVKESK. The CDR3 runs 15 residues. The germline V and J ends were trimmed by 4 bases and 8 bases, with 17 bases remaining between them. The CDR3 is CASSPSRRQGEKLFF. The CDR3, as DNA: TGTGCCAGCAGCCCCTCCCGCCGCCAGGGCGAAAAACTGTTTTTT.

The gene calls are TRBV14 and TRBJ2-4; D possibly corresponds to TRBD2 (5 bases). The CDR3 runs 11 residues. Trimming pared 5 bases from V and 7 bases from J, leaving 6 bases between. The germline V gene encodes CDR1 SGHDN and CDR2 FVKESK. This chain's CDR3 is CASSRGNIQYF. CDR3 DNA sequence: TGTGCCAGCAGCAGAGGGAACATTCAGTACTTC.

The chain combines TRBV7-2 with TRBJ1-6; TRBD1 matches 9 bases. Germline lookup yields CDR1 SGHTA and CDR2 FQGNSA. This CDR3 is built from 14 residues. With 1 base clipped from V and 9 bases from J, the junction kept 1 base outside the gene matches. CDR3 sequence reads: CASSLGTGASPLHF. The CDR3 DNA reads TGTGCCAGCAGCTTAGGGACAGGGGCTTCACCCCTCCACTTT.

The chain couples TRBV9 to TRBJ2-5; 8 bases match TRBD1. The CDR3 consists of 16 residues. Per the germline V gene, CDR1 is SGDLS and CDR2 is YYNGEE. V was clipped by 4 bases and J by 5 bases; unmatched bases: 13. CDR3 sequence: CASSPHRQGASETQYF. CDR3 bases: TGTGCCAGCAGCCCTCATCGGCAGGGGGCTTCTGAGACCCAGTACTTC.

J is TRBJ1-6 and V is TRBV11-3; 7 bases are a match to TRBD1. This CDR3 spans 16 amino acids. With V trimmed by 5 bases and J by 2 bases, 6 bases remained unmatched. Germline CDR1 reads SGHNT; CDR2 reads YENEEA. CDR3 nucleotide sequence: TGTGCCAGCAGCCCTTCCGGGACAGCCTATAATTCACCCCTCCACTTT. Amino acid sequence: CASSPSGTAYNSPLHF.

The rearrangement links TRBV7-8 to TRBJ2-7, with D uncertain. Germline loops: CDR1 SGHVS, CDR2 FQNEAQ. CDR3 length: 14 amino acids. Between the trimmed V and J ends, which lost 5 bases and 6 bases, there was a span of 17 bases. This chain's CDR3 is CASSPGSLGAEQYF. CDR3 nucleotide sequence: TGTGCCAGCAGCCCCGGGTCCTTGGGTGCCGAGCAGTACTTC.

J is TRBJ1-4 and V is TRBV5-1; tentative D call: TRBD1 (6 bases). Germline CDR1 is SGHRS and CDR2 is YFSETQ. Trimming stripped 4 bases from V and 0 bases from J, with 10 bases between. The CDR3 covers 15 residues. In nucleotides, the CDR3 is TGCGCCAGCAGCAGGGGGACGTCAACTAATGAAAAACTGTTTTTT. This sequence encodes CASSRGTSTNEKLFF.

The chain carries TRBV18 and TRBJ2-4; tentatively, D is TRBD1 (6 bases). CDR1 is KGHSH and CDR2 is LQKENI in the germline V gene. V lost 1 base, J lost 0 bases, and 13 bases lay in between. This CDR3 contains 17 residues. CDR3 amino acids: CASSPLTGLGAKNIQYF. The CDR3 coding sequence is TGTGCCAGCTCACCACTCACAGGGTTGGGAGCCAAAAACATTCAGTACTTC.

The chain is built from TRBV4-2 and TRBJ1-3; 7 positions match TRBD1. Looked up from germline, CDR1 is LGHNA and CDR2 is YNFKEQ. The CDR3 is 18 amino acids. Trimming cost V 0 bases and J 3 bases; bases outside gene matches: 11. The CDR3 loop is CASSQEGVQGRVGNTIYF. The CDR3 DNA is TGTGCCAGCAGCCAAGAGGGCGTACAGGGGAGAGTTGGAAACACCATATATTTT.

This rearrangement joins TRBV30 to TRBJ2-5; TRBD2 agrees at 8 bases. This CDR3 has 12 amino acids. Germline V lookup: CDR1 GTSNPN, CDR2 SVGIG (reference sequence). The trim removed 3 bases at V and 5 bases at J, leaving 2 bases unmatched. The chain's CDR3 is CAWRTSGETQYF. The DNA for the CDR3 is TGTGCCTGGAGAACTAGCGGCGAGACCCAGTACTTC.

This clone was seen only a few times. The J gene is TRBJ2-5, the V gene TRBV5-1; D is ambiguous. The CDR3 covers 14 residues. V lost 0 bases to trimming and J lost 5 bases, with 11 bases between them. The germline gives CDR1 SGHRS, CDR2 YFSETQ. The DNA of the CDR3 is TGCGCCAGCAGCTTGGCAACAACCTCGGAGACCCAGTACTTC. Translated: CASSLATTSETQYF.

The genes are TRBV18 and TRBJ2-1, with 11 bases identical to TRBD2. V shed 4 bases and J 9 bases; nucleotides not matched to a gene: 8. The CDR3 consists of 15 residues. Per germline, CDR1 KGHSH and CDR2 LQKENI. The chain's CDR3 is CASSLGLAAGGEQFF. CDR3 nucleotide sequence: TGTGCCAGCTCACTGGGACTAGCGGCAGGGGGTGAGCAGTTCTTC.

The V gene is TRBV6-6, the J gene TRBJ1-1; D call uncertain. With 4 bases removed from V and 1 base from J, the gap between germline ends came to 13 bases. The CDR3 has 15 amino acids. The germline gives CDR1 MNHNY, CDR2 SVGAGI (reference sequence). The CDR3 nucleotides are TGTGCCAGCAGTTCTGGCGAGGTAGCGAACACTGAAGCTTTCTTT. Encoded protein: CASSSGEVANTEAFF.

V gene TRBV30 combines with J gene TRBJ1-2, with D possibly TRBD1 on 6 matching bases. The V and J ends lost 5 bases and 2 bases respectively, with 15 bases between them. The CDR3 loop spans 14 amino acids. Germline assignment: CDR1 GTSNPN and CDR2 SVGIG (reference sequence). DNA of the CDR3: TGTGCCTGGGCGGACAGTCGGGCGAACTATGGCTACACCTTC. Amino acids: CAWADSRANYGYTF.